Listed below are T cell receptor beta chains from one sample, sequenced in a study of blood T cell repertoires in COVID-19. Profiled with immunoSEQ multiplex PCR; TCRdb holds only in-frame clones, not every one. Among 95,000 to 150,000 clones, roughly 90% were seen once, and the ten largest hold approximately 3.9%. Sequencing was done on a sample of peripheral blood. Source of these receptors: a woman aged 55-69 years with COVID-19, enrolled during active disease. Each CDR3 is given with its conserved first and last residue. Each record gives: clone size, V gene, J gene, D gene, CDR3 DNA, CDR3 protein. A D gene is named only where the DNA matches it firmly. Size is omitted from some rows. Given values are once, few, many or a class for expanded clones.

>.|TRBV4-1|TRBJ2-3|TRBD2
TGCGCCAGCAGGGGGACTAGCGTCAGCACAGATACGCAGTATTTT
CASRGTSVSTDTQYF
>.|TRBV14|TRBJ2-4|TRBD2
TGTGCCAGCAGCCAAAGCGGGGGCCTTCAGTACTTC
CASSQSGGLQYF
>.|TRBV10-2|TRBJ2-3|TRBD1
TGCGCCACCAGAGGACAGGATACAGATACGCAGTATTTT
CATRGQDTDTQYF
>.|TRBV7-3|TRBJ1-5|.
TGTGCCAGCAGCTTCGGGGGCAATCAGCCCCAGCATTTT
CASSFGGNQPQHF
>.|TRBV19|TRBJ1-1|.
TGTGCCAGTAGTAAATATCTCGGAGACACTGAAGCTTTCTTT
CASSKYLGDTEAFF
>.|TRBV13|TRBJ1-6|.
TGTGCCAGCAGCTTAGGGGTAGATAATTCACCCCTCCACTTT
CASSLGVDNSPLHF
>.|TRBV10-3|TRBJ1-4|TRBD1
TGTGCCATCAGAGCCGGGACAGATGAAAAACTGTTTTTT
CAIRAGTDEKLFF
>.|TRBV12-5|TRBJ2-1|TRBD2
TGTGCTAGTGGTTTGGTAAATTTGGGATATCTTTGGGGGGGTGAGCAGTTCTTC
CASGLVNLGYLWGGEQFF
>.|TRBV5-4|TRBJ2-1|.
TGTGCCAGCAGTCAGTTCGCAGGGCACGAGTTCTTC
CASSQFAGHEFF
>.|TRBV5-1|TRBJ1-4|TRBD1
TGCGCCACCCGGACAGGGGACCCCTTGGGGGATGAAAAACTGTTTTTT
CATRTGDPLGDEKLFF
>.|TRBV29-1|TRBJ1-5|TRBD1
TGCAGCGTTGGGACAGGGGGAGGTCAGCCCCAGCATTTT
CSVGTGGGQPQHF
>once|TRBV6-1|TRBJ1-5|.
TGTGCCAGCAGTGAACTCTCAGGTAGCAATCAGCCCCAGCATTTT
CASSELSGSNQPQHF
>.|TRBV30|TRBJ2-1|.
TGTGCCTGGAGTGTCCATGACAATGAGCAGTTCTTC
CAWSVHDNEQFF
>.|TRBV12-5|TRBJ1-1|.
TGTGCTAGTGCCCTGGGGGGGCGCCTAACTGAAGCTTTCTTT
CASALGGRLTEAFF
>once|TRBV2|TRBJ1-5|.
TGTGCCAGCGGCGGGACCAACCCAGGGCAGCCCCAGCATTTT
CASGGTNPGQPQHF
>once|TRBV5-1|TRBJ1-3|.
TGCGCCAGCAGCCTGGTACCAGATGCCTCTGGAAACACCATATATTTT
CASSLVPDASGNTIYF
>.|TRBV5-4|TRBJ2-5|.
TGTGCCAGCAGCTTAGCCCAGGGTAGGCAAGAGACCCAGTACTTC
CASSLAQGRQETQYF
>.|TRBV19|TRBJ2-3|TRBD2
TGTGCCAGTACCAAGCAGCGGGGGGGCGACACAGATACGCAGTATTTT
CASTKQRGGDTDTQYF
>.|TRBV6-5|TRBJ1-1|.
TGTGCCAGCAGTTACAGGGGCGTCGGCACTGAAGCTTTCTTT
CASSYRGVGTEAFF
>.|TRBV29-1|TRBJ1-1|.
TGCAGCGTTGCTCAGGGTCCAAGCACTGAAGCTTTCTTT
CSVAQGPSTEAFF
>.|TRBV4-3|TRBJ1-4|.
TGCGCCAGCAGCCAACAGACAGTAACTAATGAAAAACTGTTTTTT
CASSQQTVTNEKLFF
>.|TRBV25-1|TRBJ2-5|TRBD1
TGTGCCAGCAGTGAGACCCCCGGAGGGACAGGCCCTGGGGACCAGTACTTC
CASSETPGGTGPGDQYF
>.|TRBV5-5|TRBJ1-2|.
TGTGCCAGCAGCTCCGGACTGGTACTTGGCTATGGCTACACCTTC
CASSSGLVLGYGYTF
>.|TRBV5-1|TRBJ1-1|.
TGCGCCAGCAGCTTAGAACACCCTTCGAACACTGAAGCTTTCTTT
CASSLEHPSNTEAFF
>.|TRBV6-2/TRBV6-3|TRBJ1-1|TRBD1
TGTGCCAGCAGTCGACAGGGGCTGAACACTGAAGCTTTCTTT
CASSRQGLNTEAFF
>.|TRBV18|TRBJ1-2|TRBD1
TGTGCCAGCTCACCACGGGACAGGGGATATGGCTACACCTTC
CASSPRDRGYGYTF
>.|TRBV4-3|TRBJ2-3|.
TGCGCCAGCAGCCAAGATCTCGGCGGGCCGCGGCAGTATTTT
CASSQDLGGPRQYF
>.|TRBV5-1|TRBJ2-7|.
TGCGCCAGCAGCGAGCAGGAGGGCTTTAGCTCCTACGAGCAGTACTTC
CASSEQEGFSSYEQYF
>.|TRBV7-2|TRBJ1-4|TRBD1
TGTGCCAGCAGCTCGGGACAGGGGGACGAAAAACTGTTTTTT
CASSSGQGDEKLFF
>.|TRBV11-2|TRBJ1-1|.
TGTGCCAGCAGCTTAGATAATGTCCACGCCCGGAGGGTTTTCTTT
CASSLDNVHARRVFF
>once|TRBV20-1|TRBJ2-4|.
TGCAGTGCTAGTTGGCCAGCCAAAAACATTCAGTACTTC
CSASWPAKNIQYF
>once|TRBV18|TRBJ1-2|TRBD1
TGTGCCAGCTCAACCGGACAGGGAGCGGCCTATGGCTACACCTTC
CASSTGQGAAYGYTF
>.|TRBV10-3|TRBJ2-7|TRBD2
TGTGCCATCAGTGAGTCAGGTAGCGGGGGGCCTTACGAGCAGTACTTC
CAISESGSGGPYEQYF
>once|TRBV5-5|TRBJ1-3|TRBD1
TGTGCCAGCAGTTACCCGACAGGGAGCTCTGGAAACACCATATATTTT
CASSYPTGSSGNTIYF
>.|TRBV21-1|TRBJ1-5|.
TGTGCCAGCAGCAAAACCAAAACGAGACAGTGCGATCAGCCCCAGCATTTT
CASSKTKTRQCDQPQHF
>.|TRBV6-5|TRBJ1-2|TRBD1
TGTGCCAGCAGTTCGGACAGGGGGCATGGCTACACCTTC
CASSSDRGHGYTF
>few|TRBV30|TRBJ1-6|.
TGTGCCTGGAGTGTGGGGGGGCTGTGGAATAATTCACCCCTCCACTTT
CAWSVGGLWNNSPLHF
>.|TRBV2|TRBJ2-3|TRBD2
TGTGCCAGCAGTGAAATAGCGGGGGGAAACACAGATACGCAGTATTTT
CASSEIAGGNTDTQYF
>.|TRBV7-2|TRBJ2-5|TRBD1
TGTGCCAGCAGATCTGGGCGGACAGGGCAAGAGACCCAGTACTTC
CASRSGRTGQETQYF
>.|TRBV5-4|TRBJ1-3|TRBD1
TGTGCCAGCAGCTTGACGACAGGGGCTGGAAACACCATATATTTT
CASSLTTGAGNTIYF
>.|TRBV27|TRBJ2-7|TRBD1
TGTGCCAGCAGTTTACGTGGACAGGGGAACGAGCAGTACTTC
CASSLRGQGNEQYF
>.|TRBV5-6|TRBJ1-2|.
TGTGCCAGCAGCTTAGGACAAGCAAGGTTGGGGGGCTACACCTTC
CASSLGQARLGGYTF
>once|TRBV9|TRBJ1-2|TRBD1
TGTGCCAGCAGCGTTGGGGACAGGGGGGCCTACACCTTC
CASSVGDRGAYTF
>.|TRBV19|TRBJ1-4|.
TGTGCCAGTAGTCCGATTTACGGTGAAAAACTGTTTTTT
CASSPIYGEKLFF
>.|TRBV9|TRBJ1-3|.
TGTGCCAGCGCCTTACTCTTGTCCTCTGGAAACACCATATATTTT
CASALLLSSGNTIYF
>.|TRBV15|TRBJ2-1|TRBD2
TGTGCCACCAGCTCCCGGGGGGGTACCTACAATGAGCAGTTCTTC
CATSSRGGTYNEQFF
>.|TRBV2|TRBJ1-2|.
TGTGCCAGCAGTGATTCAGATCCCTATGGCTACACCTTC
CASSDSDPYGYTF
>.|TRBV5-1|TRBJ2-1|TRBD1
TGCGCCAGCGGACAGGGGGACTACAATGAGCAGTTCTTC
CASGQGDYNEQFF
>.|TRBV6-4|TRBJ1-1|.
TGTGCCAGCAGTGACTCCACAGATGGAAACACTGAAGCTTTCTTT
CASSDSTDGNTEAFF
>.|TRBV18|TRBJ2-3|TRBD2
TGTGCCAGCTCACAGCGACTAGCGGGGATGGTAGATACGCAGTATTTT
CASSQRLAGMVDTQYF
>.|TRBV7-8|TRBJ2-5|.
TGTGCCAGCAGCTTAGTGGCGGGTTCCCAAGAGACCCAGTACTTC
CASSLVAGSQETQYF
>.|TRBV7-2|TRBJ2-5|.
TGTGCCAGCAGCCGGCAGCGGAGCGGAGAGACCCAGTACTTC
CASSRQRSGETQYF
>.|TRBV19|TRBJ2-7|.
TGTGCCAGTAGTATAGATCGTACGGGAGAGCAGTACTTC
CASSIDRTGEQYF
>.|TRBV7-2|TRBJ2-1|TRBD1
TGTGCCAGCAGCTACAGGGGCAATGAGCAGTTCTTC
CASSYRGNEQFF
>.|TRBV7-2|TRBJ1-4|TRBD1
TGTGCCAGCAGCTTCCAGACCGGGACAGCAAATGAAAAACTGTTTTTT
CASSFQTGTANEKLFF
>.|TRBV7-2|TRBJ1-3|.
TGTGCCAGCAGCTTAGAGAGAGCGGCGCCTGGAAACACCATATATTTT
CASSLERAAPGNTIYF
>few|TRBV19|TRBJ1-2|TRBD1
TGTGCCAGTAGTAGACCGGGACAGGGGAAAGGCTACACCTTC
CASSRPGQGKGYTF